This entry is about one TCR beta chain. Its antigen is not known. The data stem from a study of OX40 agonist ivuxolimab in advanced cancers. Profiling relied on immunoSEQ multiplex PCR, and the TCRdb table lists in-frame clones only, not all of them. The repertoire holds 30,000 to 40,000 clones, about 89% seen once, with approximately 46% in the top ten. V was pared by 6 bases and J by 4 bases, with 14 bases between. CDR3 length equals 14 residues. Germline CDR1 SNHLY, CDR2 FYNNEI. Study-wide results and caveats: On average, CD8+ T cells had more expanded clones than CD4+. Within 6 weeks, CD4+ and CD8+ blood T cells expanded clonally at 0.1 to 3.0 mg/kg.

The sequence derives from an adult with an advanced solid tumor such as melanoma, head and neck, liver or kidney cancer. Sequencing used CD4+ or CD8+ T cells sorted from blood, obtained in a trial of the OX40 agonist ivuxolimab. The chain recombines TRBV2 with TRBJ2-3; no clear D. CDR3 protein: CASRGGEGADTQYF. The DNA of the CDR3 is TGTGCCAGCAGGGGCGGCGAAGGAGCAGATACGCAGTATTTT.